The source of this T cell receptor beta chain is a study of blood T cells in healthy people across ages. CDR3 length: 15 residues. Germline loops: CDR1 KGHDR, CDR2 SFDVKD. Trimming removed 5 bases from V and 3 bases from J, with 13 bases in between. General study points: In the absence of known donor CMV status, changes in expanded clonotypes were possibly confounded.

Of note for this clonotype: Its target is unknown.

Sample-barcoded 5' priming and a J-beta primer mix drove a second PCR of roughly 7 to 11 cycles. No fewer than 3 million CDR3-containing paired-end reads came from each sample. TCRdb re-called the 5' RACE reads with MiXCR, one entry per CDR3 protein. In the table there are around 1,000,000 distinct CDR3 sequences, approximately 25% of which are singletons. This sample also appeared in a second study, on T cells of mothers and their children.

The sample consisted of blood. The source is a girl aged 2-10 years in good health. The chain couples TRBV24-1 to TRBJ2-1; a possible D gene is TRBD2 (5 bases). The CDR3 sequence: CATSAGIGDYNEQFF. The CDR3 DNA reads TGTGCCACCAGTGCCGGGATAGGAGACTACAATGAGCAGTTCTTC.